The 4 T cell receptor beta chains reported below all come from one sample, sequenced in a study of early T cells in non-severe SARS-CoV-2 infection. MiXCR, applied by TCRdb to the 5' RACE reads, yields one record per CDR3 protein. The sample shows roughly 60,000 distinct CDR3 sequences, around 11% of them seen only once. The material was whole blood, obtained at baseline. The receptors were gathered from an adult who was a healthcare worker with PCR-confirmed SARS-CoV-2 infection or an uninfected control (not recorded which).

The chain joins TRBV19 to TRBJ2-3; D unclear. From germline, CDR1 is LNHDA and CDR2 SQIVND (reference sequence). The CDR3 runs to 14 residues. Deletions cut 1 base from V and 1 base from J, with 6 bases between. The CDR3 sequence: CASSIADRTDTQYF. CDR3 in DNA: TGTGCCAGTAGTATAGCGGACCGCACAGATACGCAGTATTTT.

This clonotype was seen at least ten times. This sequence joins TRBV12-3 or TRBV12-4 and TRBJ2-1, with D unclear. The length of the CDR3 is 15 residues. Trimming removed 3 bases at V and 7 bases at J, with 16 bases between. The CDR3 DNA sequence: TGTGCCAGCAGTTTGGTACTTGTAGGTCGAAATGAGCAGTTCTTC. Translation gives CASSLVLVGRNEQFF.

This clonotype has just a few counts. V gene TRBV6-6 combines with J gene TRBJ1-1; D gene unclear. This CDR3 region has 11 residues. V dropped 11 bases and J dropped 1 base, with 8 bases sitting between them. Germline CDR1 and CDR2: MNHNY and SVGAGI (reference sequence). CDR3 in amino acids: CAGRGNTEAFF. The DNA for the CDR3 is TGTGCCGGACGAGGGAACACTGAAGCTTTCTTT.

This clonotype has just a few counts. J is TRBJ1-2 and V is TRBV4-3; D call uncertain. This CDR3 has 14 residues. Germline lookup yields CDR1 LGHNA and CDR2 YSLEER. Trimming left V 1 base short and J 5 bases short, with 11 bases between. CDR3 sequence reads: CASSQGHGRYGYTF. The CDR3 DNA reads TGCGCCAGCAGCCAAGGGCACGGGAGATATGGCTACACCTTC.